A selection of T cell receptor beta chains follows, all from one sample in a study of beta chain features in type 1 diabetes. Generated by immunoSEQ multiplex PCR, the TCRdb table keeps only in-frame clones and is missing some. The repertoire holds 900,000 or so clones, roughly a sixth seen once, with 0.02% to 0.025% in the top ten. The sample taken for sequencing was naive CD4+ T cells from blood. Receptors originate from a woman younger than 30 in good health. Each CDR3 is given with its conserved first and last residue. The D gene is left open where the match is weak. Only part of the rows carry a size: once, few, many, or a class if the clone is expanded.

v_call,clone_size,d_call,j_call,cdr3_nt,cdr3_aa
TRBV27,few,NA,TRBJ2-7,TGTGCCAGCAGTTCGCCCAGGGCCTCCTACGAGCAGTACTTC,CASSSPRASYEQYF
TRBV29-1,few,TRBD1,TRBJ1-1,TGCAGCGTTGAAGGCCACAGGGGAAACACTGAAGCTTTCTTT,CSVEGHRGNTEAFF
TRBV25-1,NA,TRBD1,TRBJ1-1,TGTGCCAGCAGTGAATTCCCAGGGGGCCCTGAAGCTTTCTTT,CASSEFPGGPEAFF
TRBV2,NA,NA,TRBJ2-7,TGTGCCAGCAGGGCAGGCCCAGCGCTATACGAGCAGTACTTC,CASRAGPALYEQYF
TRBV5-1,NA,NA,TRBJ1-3,TGCGCCAGCACCTGGGACACTGGAAACACCATATATTTT,CASTWDTGNTIYF
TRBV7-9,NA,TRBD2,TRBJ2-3,TGTGCCAGCAGCTTAGACAGGACTAGCGGGAGGACCAGGTATTTT,CASSLDRTSGRTRYF
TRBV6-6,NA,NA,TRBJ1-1,TGTGCCAGCAGTTACAGGGAGGCGAACACTGAAGCTTTCTTT,CASSYREANTEAFF
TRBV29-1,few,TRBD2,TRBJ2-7,TGCAGCGTTGGTCTAGCGGGAGGGTCCTACGAGCAGTACTTC,CSVGLAGGSYEQYF
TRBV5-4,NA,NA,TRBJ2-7,TGTGCCAGCAGCAAACAATTCGGACTTCCCACCTACGAGCAGTACTTC,CASSKQFGLPTYEQYF
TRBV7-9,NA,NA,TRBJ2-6,TGTGCCAGCAGCTTAACCTTCGGGACCTCTGGGGCCAACGTCCTGACTTTC,CASSLTFGTSGANVLTF
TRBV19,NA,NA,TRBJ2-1,TGTGCCACCCTTCAATGGGGCTCGGGGTACAATGAGCAGTTCTTC,CATLQWGSGYNEQFF
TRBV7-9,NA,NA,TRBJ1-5,TGTGCCAGCAGCTTATCAGGGGTGGTCAATCAGCCCCAGCATTTT,CASSLSGVVNQPQHF
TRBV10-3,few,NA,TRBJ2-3,TGTGCCATCACAGGGGGCACAGATACGCAGTATTTT,CAITGGTDTQYF
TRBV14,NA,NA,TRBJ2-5,TGTGCCAGCAGCCCTAGTTCCGGTACGACCAGGTACTTC,CASSPSSGTTRYF
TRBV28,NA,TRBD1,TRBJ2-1,TGTGCCAGCAGTTTATGGGGGACAGGGGAACGTGAGCAGTTCTTC,CASSLWGTGEREQFF
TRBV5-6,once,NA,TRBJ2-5,TGTGCCAGCAGCTTGGCCGCGGTTTTGGAGACCCAGTACTTC,CASSLAAVLETQYF
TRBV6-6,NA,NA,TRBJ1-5,TGTGCCAGCAGTAACCAACCGGGACGGAGCAATCAGCCCCAGCATTTT,CASSNQPGRSNQPQHF
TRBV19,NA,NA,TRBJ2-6,TGTGCCAGTAGGAGGGGAGCTTGGGCCAACGTCCTGACTTTC,CASRRGAWANVLTF
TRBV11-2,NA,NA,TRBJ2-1,TGTGCCAGCAGCTTGGGTCCCATCTCCTACAATGAGCAGTTCTTC,CASSLGPISYNEQFF
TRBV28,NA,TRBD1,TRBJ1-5,TGTGCCAGCCAGGGGGCTTGGAATCAGCCCCAGCATTTT,CASQGAWNQPQHF
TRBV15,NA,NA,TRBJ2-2,TGTGCCACCAGCAGACAGACGAGCCGGATGAACACCGGGGAGCTGTTTTTT,CATSRQTSRMNTGELFF
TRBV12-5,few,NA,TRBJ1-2,TGTGCTAGTGGTTTTGGACAGATGTTGGATGGCTACACCTTC,CASGFGQMLDGYTF
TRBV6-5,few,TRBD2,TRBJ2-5,TGTGCCAGCACCACGGGTCTAGCGGAAGAGACCCAGTACTTC,CASTTGLAEETQYF
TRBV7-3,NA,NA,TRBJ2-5,TGTGCCAGCAGCCAAGCCAGAGAAGAGACCCAGTACTTC,CASSQAREETQYF
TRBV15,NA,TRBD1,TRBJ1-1,TGTGCCACCAGCCCATTACCCCGGGGACAGGGTGTGACTTTCTTT,CATSPLPRGQGVTFF
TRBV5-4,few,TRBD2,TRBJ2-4,TGTGCCAGCAGCCCCGGGACTAGAGACATTCAGTACTTC,CASSPGTRDIQYF
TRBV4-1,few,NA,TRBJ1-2,TGCGCCAGCAGCCAAGACCGGATGTATGGCTACACCTTC,CASSQDRMYGYTF
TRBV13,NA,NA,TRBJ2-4,TGTGCCAGCAGTAAGCAAAGGGGGGTACGCTTGAGCAAAAACATTCAGTACTTC,CASSKQRGVRLSKNIQYF
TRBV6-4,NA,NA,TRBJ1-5,TGTGCCAGCAGTCCGGAGAACGGCCAGCCCCAGCATTTT,CASSPENGQPQHF
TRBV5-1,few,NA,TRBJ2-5,TGCGCCAGCCGGTGGGTCCAGGGGGAGACCCAGTACTTC,CASRWVQGETQYF
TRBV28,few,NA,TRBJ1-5,TGTGCCAGCAGTTTAACAGGAGTAGTTAATAGCAATCAGCCCCAGCATTTT,CASSLTGVVNSNQPQHF
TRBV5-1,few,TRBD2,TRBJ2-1,TGCGCCAGCAGCTTACAACCCACGACGGGACTAGCGGGAGAGTATGAGCAGTTCTTC,CASSLQPTTGLAGEYEQFF
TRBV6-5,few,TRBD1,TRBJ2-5,TGTGCCAGCAGTTTCGGGACAGGGGGCCAAGAGACCCAGTACTTC,CASSFGTGGQETQYF
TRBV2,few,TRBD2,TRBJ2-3,TGTGCCAGCAGTGAATTGGGACTAGCGGGAGCAATAGATACGCAGTATTTT,CASSELGLAGAIDTQYF
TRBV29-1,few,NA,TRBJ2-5,TGCAGCGTTGCCAGGGCCACCGGGCAAGAGACCCAGTACTTC,CSVARATGQETQYF
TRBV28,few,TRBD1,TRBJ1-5,TGTGCCAGCAGTTGGGGACAGGGTCAGCCCCAGCATTTT,CASSWGQGQPQHF
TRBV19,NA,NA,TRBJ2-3,TGTGCCAGTACCGTGGACCCCGGCACAGATACGCAGTATTTT,CASTVDPGTDTQYF
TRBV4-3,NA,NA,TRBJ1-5,TGCGCCAGCAGCCAAGAGGCCGGGACACGTGCAGGGTCCCAGCATTTT,CASSQEAGTRAGSQHF
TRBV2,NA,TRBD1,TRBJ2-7,TGTGCCAGCAGCGGCGGGACAGGGAGCAACGAGCAGTACTTC,CASSGGTGSNEQYF
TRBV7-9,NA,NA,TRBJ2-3,TGTGCCAGCAGCTTTGTGTCCCGCCTCCCTAGCACAGATACGCAGTATTTT,CASSFVSRLPSTDTQYF
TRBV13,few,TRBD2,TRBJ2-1,TGTGCCAGCAGCCCATTAGCGGGACCCTACAATGAGCAGTTCTTC,CASSPLAGPYNEQFF
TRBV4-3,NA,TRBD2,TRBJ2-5,TGCGCCAGCAGCCAAAATAGCGGGAGCTTGCAGACCCAGTACTTC,CASSQNSGSLQTQYF
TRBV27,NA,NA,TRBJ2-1,TGTGCCAGCAGTTTCGGCAGTACGATCTACAATGAGCAGTTCTTC,CASSFGSTIYNEQFF
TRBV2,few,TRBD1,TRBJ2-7,TGTGCCAGCTTGGCAGGGGGCTACTACGAGCAGTACTTC,CASLAGGYYEQYF
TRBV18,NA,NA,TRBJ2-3,TGTGCCAGCTCGCCAAGGAATAGCGGAGGGGGGACAGATACGCAGTATTTT,CASSPRNSGGGTDTQYF
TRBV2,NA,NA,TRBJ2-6,TGTGCCAGCAGTGCCCTTCGCTCTGGGGCCAACGTCCTGACTTTC,CASSALRSGANVLTF
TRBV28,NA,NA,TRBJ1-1,TGTGCCAGCAGTCCCGCCCGGAGGGCTGAAGCTTTCTTT,CASSPARRAEAFF